One sample yielded the 31 T cell receptor beta chains listed below, sequenced in a study of beta chain features in type 1 diabetes. The investigators reverse transcribed all of the isolated RNA, so they sequenced expressed TCRB transcripts. Generated by immunoSEQ multiplex PCR, the TCRdb table keeps only in-frame clones and is missing some. The sample comprises 250,000 to 400,000 clones, 12% to 15% of which are singletons, and more than 6.5% rests with the top ten. The sequenced material came from central memory CD4+ T cells from blood. These receptors were collected from a man aged 30-40 years in good health.

In this sample, this clone turned up a few times. The chain has TRBV29-1 and TRBJ2-3; D might be TRBD2 (6 bases). The CDR3 runs 14 residues. The germline V and J ends were trimmed by 6 bases and 1 base, with 14 bases remaining between them. The germline CDR1 and CDR2 sequences are SQVTM and ANQGSEA. CDR3 amino acids: CSVPPPGGTDTQYF. The DNA of the CDR3 is TGCAGCGTCCCTCCTCCGGGGGGCACAGATACGCAGTATTTT.

This clone has at least ten counts. The rearrangement uses TRBV10-3 and TRBJ1-3; no firm D call. The CDR3 covers 13 residues. Germline V gives CDR1 ENHRY, CDR2 SYGVKD. V lost 3 bases and J lost 4, with 7 bases in between. CDR3 DNA: TGTGCCATCAGTGATCCAGCCGGAAACACCATATATTTT. Protein sequence: CAISDPAGNTIYF.

V is TRBV10-3 and J is TRBJ2-7, with 12 positions matching TRBD2. Germline assignment: CDR1 ENHRY and CDR2 SYGVKD. The CDR3 runs 17 residues. Trimming removed 5 bases from V and 0 bases from J; junction bases left unmatched: 8. CDR3 nucleotide sequence: TGTGCCATCAGTTCGACTAGCGGGGGCTCACTCTCCTACGAGCAGTACTTC. Translation gives CAISSTSGGSLSYEQYF.

This clone was seen a few times. This chain links TRBV7-2 with TRBJ2-5; the D gene is possibly TRBD2 (6 bases). The CDR3 consists of 14 residues. Trimming pared 5 bases from V and 5 bases from J, leaving 15 bases between. Germline CDR1 and CDR2: SGHTA and FQGNSA. CDR3 in amino acids: CASSVSGVGETQYF. The CDR3 nucleotides are TGTGCCAGCAGCGTATCGGGGGTAGGGGAGACCCAGTACTTC. Full variable domain (remainder filled in from reference TRBV7-2 and TRBJ2-5): GAGVSQSPSNKVTEKGKDVELRCDPISGHTALYWYRQSLGQGLEFLIYFQGNSAPDKSGLPSDRFSAERTGGSVSTLTIQRTQQEDSAVYLCASSVSGVGETQYFGPGTRLLVL.

This clone was counted a few times. This sequence joins TRBV5-1 and TRBJ2-4; TRBD1 agrees at 10 bases. The CDR3 sequence is 14 residues long. Trimming cost V 3 bases and J 9 bases; bases outside gene matches: 6. Germline V gene data show CDR1 as SGHRS and CDR2 as YFSETQ. Here the CDR3 reads CASSSPGTGAIQYF. CDR3 nucleotides: TGCGCCAGCAGCTCACCCGGGACAGGGGCCATTCAGTACTTC.

The table lists this clone with a few counts. As DNA, the CDR3 is TGTGCCAGCTCACCATCGGCAGGGACCGGCGGGGAGCTGTTTTTT. Amino acid sequence: CASSPSAGTGGELFF. The chain links TRBV18 to TRBJ2-2; D possibly uses TRBD1 or TRBD2 (5 bases each). Germline loops: CDR1 KGHSH, CDR2 LQKENI. This CDR3 has 15 residues. V lost 2 bases to trimming and J lost 7 bases, with 14 bases between them.

This clone was counted only a few times. The chain carries TRBV25-1 and TRBJ2-7; D ambiguous. V lost 0 bases and J 6 bases, leaving 0 bases between the germline ends. Germline CDR1 and CDR2: MGHDK and SYGVNS. The CDR3 covers 10 residues. In nucleotides, the CDR3 is TGTGCCAGCAGTGAATACGAGCAGTACGTC. Translation: CASSEYEQYV.

This clone occurred many times. The chain is built from TRBV7-2 and TRBJ2-5, with D perhaps TRBD2 (7 bases). The germline V gene encodes CDR1 SGHTA and CDR2 FQGNSA. CDR3 length: 16 residues. V was cut by 2 bases and J by 1 base, with 14 bases left in between. CDR3 in DNA: TGTGCCAGCAGCTTATCGGGGGGCGCCGGCCAAGAGACCCAGTACTTC. It encodes CASSLSGGAGQETQYF.

This clone was detected a few times. The chain has TRBV11-3 and TRBJ2-1; D is possibly TRBD2 (7 bases). The V and J ends lost 10 bases and 7 bases respectively, with 17 bases between them. The CDR3 has 13 amino acids. Germline-derived CDR1 and CDR2 are SGHNT and YENEEA. CDR3 sequence: CATVAGAGNEQFF. DNA of the CDR3: TGTGCCACCGTCGCGGGGGCGGGGAATGAGCAGTTCTTC.

This clone came up many times. The J gene is TRBJ2-5, the V gene TRBV7-6; TRBD1 matches at 8 bases. CDR1 is SGHVS, CDR2 FNYEAQ, per germline. CDR3 length: 14 residues. Trimming removed 1 base from V and 6 bases from J; junction bases left unmatched: 4. The CDR3 DNA sequence: TGTGCCAGCAGCTTAGGACAGGGGAGGCAGACCCAGTACTTC. Its protein is CASSLGQGRQTQYF.

The chain combines TRBV10-3 with TRBJ1-5, with 7 positions matching TRBD1. J gave up 2 bases and V 0 bases, and 1 base lay outside the gene matches. The CDR3 has 15 residues. Germline V lookup: CDR1 ENHRY, CDR2 SYGVKD. The CDR3 DNA reads TGTGCCATCAGTGAGTCGCAGGGGGGCAATCAGCCCCAGCATTTT. It translates to CAISESQGGNQPQHF.

The V gene is TRBV30, the J gene TRBJ1-2; no firm D call. The CDR3 runs to 13 residues. The V gene lost 0 bases and the J gene lost 3 bases, with 8 bases spanning the gap. Germline CDR1 GTSNPN, CDR2 SVGIG (reference sequence). CDR3 region: CAWSVSIYYGYTF. DNA for the CDR3: TGTGCCTGGAGTGTATCCATCTACTATGGCTACACCTTC. The full variable domain, completed using reference TRBV30 and TRBJ1-2, is SQTIHQWPATLVQPVGSPLSLECTVEGTSNPNLYWYRQAAGRGLQLLFYSVGIGQISSEVPQNLSASRPQDRQFILSSKKLLLSDSGFYLCAWSVSIYYGYTFGSGTRLTVV.

This clone was seen a handful of times. The J gene is TRBJ2-2, the V gene TRBV5-1; possibly TRBD2 for D (6 bases). CDR3 length: 16 amino acids. The V gene lost 5 bases and the J gene lost 1 base, with 15 bases spanning the gap. Germline loops: CDR1 SGHRS, CDR2 YFSETQ. The CDR3 nucleotides read TGCGCCAGCAGGAAGGGACTCGCGGAGAACACCGGGGAGCTGTTTTTT. Amino acids: CASRKGLAENTGELFF. The full variable domain, completed using reference TRBV5-1 and TRBJ2-2, is KAGVTQTPRYLIKTRGQQVTLSCSPISGHRSVSWYQQTPGQGLQFLFEYFSETQRNKGNFPGRFSGRQFSNSRSEMNVSTLELGDSALYLCASRKGLAENTGELFFGEGSRLTVL.

This clone turned up a few times. The rearrangement joins TRBV7-2 to TRBJ2-3, with 10 nucleotides matching TRBD2. The V and J ends lost 2 bases and 4 bases, in that order; junction bases with no gene match: 6. CDR3 length: 16 residues. Germline assignment: CDR1 SGHTA and CDR2 FQGNSA. CDR3 DNA sequence: TGTGCCAGCAGCTTAAGCGGAGCGGGAGGGCCAGATACGCAGTATTTT. This codes for CASSLSGAGGPDTQYF.

The genes are TRBV29-1 and TRBJ2-1; 9 bases map to TRBD1. Losses at the gene ends were 0 bases for V and 7 bases for J; bases not matched to a gene: 19. Germline V gives CDR1 SQVTM, CDR2 ANQGSEA. The CDR3 spans 19 residues. In nucleotides, the CDR3 is TGCAGCGTTGAAGATCCCTTCGGGACAGGGATTTCGGGCAATAATGAGCAGTTCTTC. Its translation is CSVEDPFGTGISGNNEQFF.

This clone was observed at least ten times. The V gene is TRBV14, the J gene TRBJ2-6; 10 positions match TRBD1. Germline trimming cut 4 bases from V and 0 bases from J; bases unmatched to any gene: 9. Per the germline V gene, CDR1 is SGHDN and CDR2 is FVKESK. The CDR3 is made up of 19 amino acids. DNA of the CDR3: TGTGCCAGCAGCCCTTCGGGGACAGGGGACATCTCTGGGGCCAACGTCCTGACTTTC. Translating gives CASSPSGTGDISGANVLTF.

The chain employs TRBV4-2 and TRBJ2-5; D call uncertain. Trimming took 0 bases from V and 3 from J, leaving 8 bases between them. This CDR3 has 14 residues. Germline CDR1 is LGHNA and CDR2 is YNFKEQ. The CDR3: CASSQDRSKETQYF. The CDR3 nucleotides read TGTGCCAGCAGCCAAGATCGGTCCAAAGAGACCCAGTACTTC.

The rearrangement links TRBV29-1 to TRBJ2-7, with TRBD1 as a possible D gene (6 bases). Per germline, CDR1 SQVTM and CDR2 ANQGSEA. The CDR3 is 13 residues long. Trimming took off 4 bases at V and 2 bases at J, with 12 bases between the two ends. The CDR3 sequence: CSVGQDRAYEQYF. In nucleotides, the CDR3 is TGCAGCGTTGGCCAGGACAGAGCCTACGAGCAGTACTTC.

This clone was seen more than once but under ten times. Possible read error: a much larger clone is one base away. The V and J genes are TRBV7-2 and TRBJ1-2, with D maybe TRBD1 (5 bases). This CDR3 is built from 13 residues. Germline assignment: CDR1 SGHTA and CDR2 FQGNSA. The V and J ends lost 1 base and 4 bases respectively, with 7 bases between them. This CDR3 reads CASSLDGAYGYTF. For the CDR3, the DNA is TGTGCCAGCAGCTTAGATGGGGCCTATGGCTACACCTTC.

In this sample, this clone turned up a few times. The rearrangement uses TRBV19 and TRBJ1-5; TRBD1 matches at 7 bases. The V and J ends lost 6 bases and 1 base, in that order; junction bases with no gene match: 12. The CDR3 totals 17 residues. Germline V gene sequence: CDR1 LNHDA, CDR2 SQIVND (reference sequence). The CDR3, as DNA: TGTGCCAGTAGGCCTGAACAGGGGCTTGGAAGCAATCAGCCCCAGCATTTT. This sequence encodes CASRPEQGLGSNQPQHF.

The genes are TRBV5-7 and TRBJ2-5; D possibly corresponds to TRBD2 (7 bases). TRBV5-7 falls under the ORF class, with uncertain function. This CDR3 comprises 19 residues. V was shortened by 3 bases and J by 1 base, with 25 bases between the two germline ends. In DNA, the CDR3 is TGTGCCAGCAGCTGGACAGTACTAGCGCCGAAACGATCCCAAGAGACCCAGTACTTC. Its protein product is CASSWTVLAPKRSQETQYF.

With respect to this clone: The sample contains more than one DNA sequence encoding this CDR3. The chain employs TRBV20-1 and TRBJ2-5; D is possibly TRBD1 (6 bases). CDR1 and CDR2 from the germline V gene are DFQATT and SNEGSKA (reference sequence). This CDR3 is built from 11 residues. V was pared by 7 bases and J by 1 base, with 7 bases between. CDR3 amino acids: CSGTVQETQYF. The DNA for the CDR3 is TGCAGTGGGACAGTCCAAGAGACCCAGTACTTC.

The chain is built from TRBV6-5 and TRBJ1-1; D might be TRBD1 (5 bases). CDR1 and CDR2 from the germline V gene are MNHEY and SVGAGI. The germline V and J ends were trimmed by 2 bases and 5 bases, with 9 bases remaining between them. The CDR3 loop spans 13 amino acids. This CDR3 is CASSYGGATEAFF. For the CDR3, the DNA is TGTGCCAGCAGTTACGGGGGAGCTACTGAAGCTTTCTTT.

The V call is TRBV30, the J call TRBJ1-5; D not resolved. CDR3 length equals 12 residues. Per the germline V gene, CDR1 is GTSNPN and CDR2 is SVGIG (reference sequence). The ends were cut back, 4 bases at V and 11 bases at J, with 15 bases in the middle. The CDR3 loop is CAWTSNSGSQHF. As DNA, the CDR3 is TGTGCCTGGACTTCCAACAGTGGGTCCCAGCATTTT.

Only a few counts were recorded for this clone. The chain recombines TRBV6-4 with TRBJ1-2; TRBD1 is a possible D gene (5 bases). V was cut by 5 bases and J by 4 bases, with 17 bases left in between. The CDR3 runs 15 residues. Germline assignment: CDR1 MRHNA and CDR2 SNTAGT. The CDR3 here is CASSRSGTAAYGYTF. The CDR3 bases are TGTGCCAGCAGTAGATCCGGGACGGCGGCCTATGGCTACACCTTC.

This clone was seen more than once but under ten times. This chain uses TRBV5-6 with TRBJ1-1, with 7 nucleotides matching TRBD1. This CDR3 has 15 amino acids. Germline CDR1 is SGHDT and CDR2 is YYEEEE. The junction had 6 bases not matched to a gene; V was cut back by 4 bases and J by 0 bases. Here the CDR3 reads CASSVPGTVNTEAFF. The CDR3 region has the DNA TGTGCCAGCAGCGTCCCCGGGACAGTGAACACTGAAGCTTTCTTT.

The chain uses TRBV5-8 and TRBJ2-7; 12 nucleotides match TRBD1. The CDR3 is 15 residues long. Unmatched junction bases numbered 7, after V lost 4 bases and J lost 5 bases. CDR1 is SGHTS, CDR2 YDEGEE, per germline. In nucleotides, the CDR3 is TGTGCCAGCAGCACGTGGGACAGGGGGCGCAACGAGCAGTACGTC. Translating it yields CASSTWDRGRNEQYV.

This clone was observed a few times. The genes are TRBV6-1 and TRBJ2-3; D is ambiguous. CDR3 size: 11 residues. Germline CDR1 and CDR2: MNHNS and SASEGT. V shed 7 bases and J shed 6 bases, with 8 bases lying between them. In nucleotides, the CDR3 is TGTGCCAGCATAGGAAGGGATACGCAGTATTTT. Protein: CASIGRDTQYF.

This clone was seen only a few times. This chain links TRBV7-9 with TRBJ2-1; D unclear. Germline assignment: CDR1 SEHNR and CDR2 FQNEAQ (reference sequence). This CDR3 is built from 12 residues. V lost 2 bases and J 7 bases, leaving 6 bases between the germline ends. This chain's CDR3 is CASSLQLNEQFF. CDR3 DNA sequence: TGTGCCAGCAGCTTACAGCTAAATGAGCAGTTCTTC.

Remarks on this clone: Being one base from a much bigger clone, this may be a read error. The rearrangement uses TRBV2 and TRBJ1-5; TRBD1 agrees at 7 bases. V was pared by 7 bases and J by 1 base, with 4 bases of the junction left unmatched. CDR1 SNHLY and CDR2 FYNNEI come from the germline V gene. The CDR3 contains 14 residues. Here the CDR3 reads CASTPGQSNQPQHF. The CDR3 bases are TGTGCCAGCACCCCGGGACAGAGCAATCAGCCCCAGCATTTT. Complete variable domain (other parts from reference TRBV2 and TRBJ1-5): EPEVTQTPSHQVTQMGQEVILRCVPISNHLYFYWYRQILGQKVEFLVSFYNNEISEKSEIFDDQFSVERPDGSNFTLKIRSTKLEDSAMYFCASTPGQSNQPQHFGDGTRLSIL.

This chain links TRBV10-3 with TRBJ2-1; the D is unclear. CDR1 ENHRY and CDR2 SYGVKD come from the germline V gene. Trimming removed 6 bases at V and 7 bases at J, with 13 bases between. The CDR3 consists of 13 residues. CDR3: CAIRTDALNEQFF. In DNA, the CDR3 is TGTGCCATCAGGACGGACGCTTTAAATGAGCAGTTCTTC.